This is a list of T cell receptor beta chains from one sample in a study of regulatory T cells in long-lasting Graves disease. TCRdb recomputed calls from the multiplex PCR reads with MiXCR, one row per CDR3 protein. The repertoire holds approximately 350,000 distinct CDR3 sequences, with over 9.5% as singletons. These data were likewise used in another study, on T cells in Graves' hyperthyroidism and ophthalmopathy.

The material sequenced was peripheral blood mononuclear cells (PBMCs), taken at new diagnosis, from a patient treated with antithyroid drugs. These receptors were taken from a young woman with Graves disease. CDR3s include the opening cysteine and the closing phenylalanine or tryptophan. Each record gives: D gene, clone size, V gene, J gene, CDR3 DNA, CDR3 protein. A D gene is named only where the DNA matches it firmly. Clone size, where shown, is once, few, many, or a class for clones that have expanded.

D: TRBD1
size: many
V: TRBV11-1
J: TRBJ2-1
DNA: TGTGCCAGCAGCGAACCCCCGGGACAGGGGTGGGATGAGCAGTTCTTC
CDR3: CASSEPPGQGWDEQFF

D: TRBD2
size: few
V: TRBV29-1
J: TRBJ2-5
DNA: TGCAGCGTTGTCCGGACTAGCGGGAGTGAGACCCAGTACTTC
CDR3: CSVVRTSGSETQYF

D: .
size: many
V: TRBV6-2/TRBV6-3
J: TRBJ2-3
DNA: TGTGCCAGCACCACGGGACTGACGACAGATACGCAGTATTTT
CDR3: CASTTGLTTDTQYF

D: TRBD2
size: many
V: TRBV27
J: TRBJ2-7
DNA: TGTGCCAGCAGTTTATGGGCGGGAGACTACGAGCAGTACTTC
CDR3: CASSLWAGDYEQYF

D: .
size: .
V: TRBV4-3
J: TRBJ2-5
DNA: TGCGCCAGCAGCCTCATGCTACAGGGACTTGAGGAGACCCAGTACTTC
CDR3: CASSLMLQGLEETQYF

D: TRBD2
size: many
V: TRBV3-1
J: TRBJ2-3
DNA: TGTGCCAGCGGACTAGCGGGAACAGATACGCAGTATTTT
CDR3: CASGLAGTDTQYF

D: .
size: many
V: TRBV28
J: TRBJ1-2
DNA: TGTGCCAGCAGCCGGGTCGGGGGGTGGGATGGCTACACCTTC
CDR3: CASSRVGGWDGYTF

D: .
size: many
V: TRBV28
J: TRBJ1-2
DNA: TGTGCCAGCAGTGGACGTTATGGCTACACCTTC
CDR3: CASSGRYGYTF

D: .
size: few
V: TRBV5-5
J: TRBJ1-1
DNA: TGTGCCAGCAGCTTGCAAGGGGATTTTACCCTGGGGAACACTGAAGCTTTCTTT
CDR3: CASSLQGDFTLGNTEAFF

D: TRBD2
size: .
V: TRBV18
J: TRBJ2-1
DNA: TGTGCCAGCTCACGGGACTATCGGTATACGAGCTCCTACAATGAGCAGTTCTTC
CDR3: CASSRDYRYTSSYNEQFF

D: .
size: .
V: TRBV4-3
J: TRBJ2-1
DNA: TGCGCCAGCAGCCAAGAGGGACTGATAAATGAGCAGTTCTTC
CDR3: CASSQEGLINEQFF

D: .
size: many
V: TRBV27
J: TRBJ2-2
DNA: TGTGCCTCCGGACTGGGCACCGGGGAGCTGTTTTTT
CDR3: CASGLGTGELFF

D: .
size: many
V: TRBV28
J: TRBJ2-7
DNA: TGTGCCAGCAGTTTATCAAGCGGTTACTACGAGCAGTACTTC
CDR3: CASSLSSGYYEQYF

D: .
size: many
V: TRBV28
J: TRBJ2-1
DNA: TGTGCCAGCAGTGTATACTTGGACAATGAGCAGTTCTTC
CDR3: CASSVYLDNEQFF

D: .
size: .
V: TRBV10-3
J: TRBJ1-1
DNA: TGTGCCATCAGGAGGGACCGCGGGGGGTTCACTGAAGCTTTCTTT
CDR3: CAIRRDRGGFTEAFF

D: .
size: many
V: TRBV28
J: TRBJ2-4
DNA: TGTGCCAGCAGTTTATTGATTTTGGCGAACATTCAGTACTTC
CDR3: CASSLLILANIQYF

D: .
size: many
V: TRBV29-1
J: TRBJ2-1
DNA: TGCAGCGTTGCTTTTAGCTACAATGAGCAGTTCTTC
CDR3: CSVAFSYNEQFF

D: .
size: few
V: TRBV20-1
J: TRBJ1-2
DNA: TGCAGTGCTAGAGATTCTCGGTTCTCCTATGGCTACACCTTC
CDR3: CSARDSRFSYGYTF

D: TRBD2
size: many
V: TRBV2
J: TRBJ2-5
DNA: TGTGCCAGCAGTGGACTAGCGGGAATTCAGTACCAAGAGACCCAGTACTTC
CDR3: CASSGLAGIQYQETQYF

D: TRBD1
size: .
V: TRBV6-1
J: TRBJ1-1
DNA: TGTGCCAGCAGTCGTCGACAGGGTATTCGATTGACTGAAGCTTTCTTT
CDR3: CASSRRQGIRLTEAFF

D: TRBD2
size: few
V: TRBV20-1
J: TRBJ2-1
DNA: TGCAGTGCTCTAGCGGGTACCTACAATGAGCAGTTCTTC
CDR3: CSALAGTYNEQFF

D: .
size: few
V: TRBV5-1
J: TRBJ2-7
DNA: TGCGCCAGCAGCTCTGTCTCTATCGTGGGCCCTATGTACGAGCAGTACTTC
CDR3: CASSSVSIVGPMYEQYF

D: .
size: many
V: TRBV9
J: TRBJ2-2
DNA: TGTGCCAGCAGCGTAGTGGAGTCCGGGGAGCTGTTTTTT
CDR3: CASSVVESGELFF

D: .
size: many
V: TRBV11-2
J: TRBJ2-3
DNA: TGTGCCAGCAGCTTAGGTTTTGGTCCACAGGGAGATACGCAGTATTTT
CDR3: CASSLGFGPQGDTQYF

D: TRBD2
size: many
V: TRBV20-1
J: TRBJ2-1
DNA: TGCAGCGGAGCGGGAGGGGCGGGGGATGAGCAGTTCTTC
CDR3: CSGAGGAGDEQFF

D: TRBD1
size: many
V: TRBV11-1
J: TRBJ1-5
DNA: TGTGCCAGCAGCTCGGGACAGGGGACCAATCAGCCCCAGCATTTT
CDR3: CASSSGQGTNQPQHF

D: TRBD1
size: .
V: TRBV27
J: TRBJ1-1
DNA: TGTGCCAGCAGTCGAAACAGGGGGCAAAACACTGAAGCTTTCTTT
CDR3: CASSRNRGQNTEAFF

D: TRBD1
size: .
V: TRBV15
J: TRBJ1-4
DNA: TGTGCCACCAGCAGAGGAGACACAGGGGGCTTTGGTGAAAAACTGTTTTTT
CDR3: CATSRGDTGGFGEKLFF

D: .
size: .
V: TRBV7-9
J: TRBJ2-2
DNA: TGTGCCAGCAGCTTGGGGCAAATTAAGCCCGGGGAGCTGTTTTTT
CDR3: CASSLGQIKPGELFF

D: TRBD1
size: many
V: TRBV15
J: TRBJ1-5
DNA: TGTGCCACCAGCAGAGTTATTTTGGACAGGGGGCTAATTTTATATCAGCCCCAGCATTTT
CDR3: CATSRVILDRGLILYQPQHF

D: .
size: many
V: TRBV28
J: TRBJ2-7
DNA: TGTGCCAGCAGCCGGCAGCGGTACTACGAGCAGTACTTC
CDR3: CASSRQRYYEQYF

D: TRBD2
size: .
V: TRBV27
J: TRBJ2-5
DNA: TGTGCCAGCAGTCCCAGACTAGCGGGGGGGCAAGAGACCCAGTACTTC
CDR3: CASSPRLAGGQETQYF

D: .
size: many
V: TRBV24-1
J: TRBJ2-5
DNA: TGTGCCACCAGTGGCCCGCAAGAGACCCAGTACTTC
CDR3: CATSGPQETQYF

D: TRBD2
size: many
V: TRBV20-1
J: TRBJ2-3
DNA: TGCAGTGCTAGAATGGGGACTAGCGATGCTTGGGATACGCAGTATTTT
CDR3: CSARMGTSDAWDTQYF

D: .
size: many
V: TRBV24-1
J: TRBJ2-3
DNA: TGTGCCACCAGGCCCCGGGAGTCAATAACATCAGATACGCAGTATTTT
CDR3: CATRPRESITSDTQYF

D: TRBD2
size: .
V: TRBV28
J: TRBJ2-5
DNA: TGTGCCAGCAGTTCGGCACTAGCGGGGGGGCCGAGGGAGACCCAGTACTTC
CDR3: CASSSALAGGPRETQYF

D: .
size: .
V: TRBV11-2
J: TRBJ2-1
DNA: TGTGCCAGCAGCTTAGATCGGCCCGACTCCTACAATGAGCAGTTCTTC
CDR3: CASSLDRPDSYNEQFF

D: TRBD1
size: many
V: TRBV20-1
J: TRBJ2-5
DNA: TGCAGTGCTACGGGACAGTTCCAAGAGACCCAGTACTTC
CDR3: CSATGQFQETQYF

D: .
size: many
V: TRBV6-1
J: TRBJ1-2
DNA: TGTGCCAGCCGAGAAGTCAGGGGCATTCTTGACTATGGCTACACCTTC
CDR3: CASREVRGILDYGYTF

D: TRBD1
size: many
V: TRBV12-3/TRBV12-4
J: TRBJ1-6
DNA: TGTGCCACAAAACCCTCGGGACAGAGATATAATTCACCCCTCCACTTT
CDR3: CATKPSGQRYNSPLHF

D: TRBD2
size: many
V: TRBV9
J: TRBJ2-5
DNA: TGTGCCAGCAGCTTAAGCGGGAACCAAGAGACCCAGTACTTC
CDR3: CASSLSGNQETQYF

D: .
size: many
V: TRBV6-2/TRBV6-3
J: TRBJ1-2
DNA: TGTGCCAGCAGTTACTCCGGGACCGCTAACTATGGCTACACCTTC
CDR3: CASSYSGTANYGYTF

D: .
size: many
V: TRBV7-9
J: TRBJ1-1
DNA: TGTGCCAGCAGCTTTATCCTGAACGGGAACACTGAAGCTTTCTTT
CDR3: CASSFILNGNTEAFF

D: TRBD1
size: many
V: TRBV18
J: TRBJ2-7
DNA: TGTGCCAGCTCACCAAGGGGGCGCGACGAGCAGTACTTC
CDR3: CASSPRGRDEQYF

D: .
size: many
V: TRBV29-1
J: TRBJ2-2
DNA: TGCAGCGTTGGCGGGGTGGGCCACTCAAACACCGGGGAGCTGTTTTTT
CDR3: CSVGGVGHSNTGELFF